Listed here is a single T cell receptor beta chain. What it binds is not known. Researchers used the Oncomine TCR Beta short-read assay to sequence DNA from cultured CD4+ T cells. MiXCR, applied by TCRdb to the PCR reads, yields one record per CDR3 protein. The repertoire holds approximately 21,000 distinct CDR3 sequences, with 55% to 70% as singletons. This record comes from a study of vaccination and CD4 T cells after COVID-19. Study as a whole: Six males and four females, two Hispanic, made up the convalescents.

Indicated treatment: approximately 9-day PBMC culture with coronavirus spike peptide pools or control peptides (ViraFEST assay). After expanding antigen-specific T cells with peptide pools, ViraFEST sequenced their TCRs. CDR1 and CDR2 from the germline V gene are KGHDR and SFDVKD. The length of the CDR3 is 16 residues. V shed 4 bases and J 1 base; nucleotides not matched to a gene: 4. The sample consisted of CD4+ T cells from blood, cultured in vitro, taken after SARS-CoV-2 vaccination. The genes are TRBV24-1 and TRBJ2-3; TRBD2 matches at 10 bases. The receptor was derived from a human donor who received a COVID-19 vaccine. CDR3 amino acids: CATSDPTSGGTDTQYF. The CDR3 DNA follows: TGTGCCACCAGTGACCCCACTAGCGGGGGCACAGATACGCAGTATTTT.